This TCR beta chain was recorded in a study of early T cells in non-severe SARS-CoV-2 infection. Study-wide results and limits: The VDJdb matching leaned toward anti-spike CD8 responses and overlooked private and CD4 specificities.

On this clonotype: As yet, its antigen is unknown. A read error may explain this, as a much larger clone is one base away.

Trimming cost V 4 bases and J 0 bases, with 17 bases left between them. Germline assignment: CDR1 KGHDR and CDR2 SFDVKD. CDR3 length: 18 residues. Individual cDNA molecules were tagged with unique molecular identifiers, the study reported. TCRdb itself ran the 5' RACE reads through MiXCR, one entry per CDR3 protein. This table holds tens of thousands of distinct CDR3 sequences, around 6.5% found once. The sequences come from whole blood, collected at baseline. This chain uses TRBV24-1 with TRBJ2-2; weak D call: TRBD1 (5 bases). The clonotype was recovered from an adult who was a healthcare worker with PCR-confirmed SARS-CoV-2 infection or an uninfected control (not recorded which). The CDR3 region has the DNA TGTGCCACCAGTGACCACAAGACAGCCGTGACGAACACCGGGGAGCTGTTTTTT. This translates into CATSDHKTAVTNTGELFF.